This T cell receptor (beta chain) was found in a study of blood T cell repertoires in COVID-19. Germline assignment: CDR1 SGHTA and CDR2 FQGNSA. V shed 4 bases and J 7 bases; nucleotides not matched to a gene: 6. The CDR3 sequence is 15 residues long. Here immunoSEQ multiplex PCR was the method, and the copy in TCRdb shows in-frame clones only, minus some. The repertoire consists of tens of thousands of clones, with approximately 79% occurring once and the leading ten covering 11%. The receptor's source is a man aged 70-80 years with acute or convalescent COVID-19. Sequenced material: peripheral blood. V is TRBV7-2 and J is TRBJ1-6; 8 positions agree with TRBD1. CDR3 in DNA: TGTGCCAGCAGCTCCCGGACAGGGCAGAATTCACCCCTCCACTTT. This translates into CASSSRTGQNSPLHF.